Sequencing of this T cell receptor (beta chain) was carried out in a study of blood T cell repertoires in COVID-19. The overall study: Samples came from the United States, Italy and Spain, spanning acute and convalescent COVID-19. T cells, B-cell-depleted T cells, or PBMCs provided the cDNA or gDNA that served as material.

In the original workflow: Reference gene primer amplification in the assay estimated nucleated cell counts. Generated by immunoSEQ multiplex PCR, the TCRdb table keeps only in-frame clones and is missing some. The DNA gave D and trimming, while V, J and clone size come from that table. This sample carries 85,000 to 90,000 clones, about 91% of them seen once, and the ten largest clones take roughly 5.2%. Looked up from germline, CDR1 is SEHNR and CDR2 is FQNEAQ (reference sequence). The CDR3 runs to 12 residues. The V gene lost 3 bases and the J gene lost 4 bases, with 5 bases spanning the gap. The V call is TRBV7-9, the J call TRBJ2-3; no clear D. The source of this sequence is a woman at least 80 years old with active COVID-19. Sequencing was done on a sample of peripheral blood. The CDR3 here is CASSFSADTQYF. The CDR3 DNA follows: TGTGCCAGCAGCTTTTCGGCAGATACGCAGTATTTT.